Below, 9 T cell receptor beta chains from the same sample are listed, as sequenced in a study of T cells in Graves' hyperthyroidism and ophthalmopathy. Template material for amplifying TCR beta CDR3 regions consisted of RNA transcripts. Initially, a first-round RT-PCR of the TCR CDR3 employed the HTBI primer set. TCRdb used MiXCR to reprocess the multiplex PCR reads, holding one entry per CDR3 protein. The sample lists 610,000 or so distinct CDR3 sequences; more than 45% were seen once. Sequencing used peripheral blood or thyroid tissue (not recorded which). These TCRs come from a woman aged 18-35 years with Graves' hyperthyroidism.

This clonotype showed up just a few times. The chain has TRBV28 and TRBJ2-7; 11 positions match TRBD1. The germline CDR1 and CDR2 sequences are MDHEN and SYDVKM. The CDR3 is 15 residues long. Trimming at V came to 7 bases and at J to 2 bases, leaving 7 bases not matched to a gene. In nucleotides, the CDR3 is TGTGCCAGCACCCCAGGACAGGGGGCCACCTACGAGCAGTACTTC. It is translated as CASTPGQGATYEQYF. The full variable domain, its missing parts supplied by reference TRBV28 and TRBJ2-7, is DVKVTQSSRYLVKRTGEKVFLECVQDMDHENMFWYRQDPGLGLRLIYFSYDVKMKEKGDIPEGYSVSREKKERFSLILESASTNQTSMYLCASTPGQGATYEQYFGPGTRLTVT.

The chain joins TRBV6-1 to TRBJ1-6; 9 bases fit TRBD1. The CDR3 is 14 residues long. The trim removed 6 bases at V and 10 bases at J, leaving 7 bases unmatched. In germline, CDR1 is MNHNS, CDR2 SASEGT. The CDR3 bases are TGTGCCAGCAGCAGTGACAGGGGGGACTCACCCCTCCACTTT. Its translation is CASSSDRGDSPLHF.

The rearrangement uses TRBV14 and TRBJ1-1, with 8 nucleotides matching TRBD1. The CDR3 runs 18 residues. With V trimmed by 0 bases and J by 1 base, 10 bases remained unmatched. From germline, CDR1 is SGHDN and CDR2 FVKESK. CDR3 DNA sequence: TGTGCCAGCAGCCAAGAGGGACAGGTATCATTTGGGAACACTGAAGCTTTCTTT. Its protein product is CASSQEGQVSFGNTEAFF.

This clonotype has ten or more counts. The chain is built from TRBV19 and TRBJ1-1, with D perhaps matching TRBD1 (6 bases). Germline loops: CDR1 LNHDA, CDR2 SQIVND (reference sequence). This CDR3 comprises 18 residues. V was cut by 6 bases and J by 4 bases, with 27 bases left in between. The DNA of the CDR3 is TGTGCCAGTAGAACCACCAGGACAGCAAGATTCGGCGGCACTGAAGCTTTCTTT. As protein: CASRTTRTARFGGTEAFF.

This clonotype has just one count. The genes are TRBV2 and TRBJ2-3, with a tentative D call TRBD1 (6 bases). CDR1 and CDR2 (germline): SNHLY, FYNNEI. Deletions cut 6 bases from V and 0 bases from J, with 10 bases between. This CDR3 is 14 amino acids long. This chain's CDR3 is CASSEDSSTDTQYF. DNA for the CDR3: TGTGCCAGCAGCGAGGACAGTAGCACAGATACGCAGTATTTT.

This clonotype was observed a single time. The rearrangement links TRBV7-9 to TRBJ1-5; D unresolved. Trimming removed 5 bases from V and 11 bases from J, with 13 bases in between. Germline V CDR1 and CDR2: SEHNR, FQNEAQ (reference sequence). The CDR3 is 12 residues long. DNA of the CDR3: TGTGCCAGCAGCGAGGCCCAGGAGACCCAGCATTTT. Translating it yields CASSEAQETQHF. Full variable domain (outside the CDR3, taken from reference TRBV7-9 and TRBJ1-5): DTGVSQNPRHKITKRGQNVTFRCDPISEHNRLYWYRQTLGQGPEFLTYFQNEAQLEKSRLLSDRFSAERPKGSFSTLEIQRTEQGDSAMYLCASSEAQETQHFGDGTRLSIL.

This clonotype was found many times. V is TRBV12-3 or TRBV12-4 and J is TRBJ2-2; D is unclear. The CDR3 is made up of 14 amino acids. Trimming removed 6 bases at V and 6 bases at J, with 14 bases between. The CDR3 nucleotides read TGTGCCAGCAGCCCCGTCTTATTCTCCGGGGAGCTGTTTTTT. Residues: CASSPVLFSGELFF.

This chain's CDR3 is CSWTSGGEQFF. CDR3 in DNA: TGCAGTTGGACTAGCGGGGGGGAGCAGTTCTTC. The genes are TRBV20-1 and TRBJ2-1, with 14 bases fitting TRBD2. The CDR3 is 11 residues long. V shed 8 bases and J 10 bases; nucleotides not matched to a gene: 1. CDR1 and CDR2 (germline): DFQATT, SNEGSKA (reference sequence).

The rearrangement links TRBV20-1 to TRBJ1-2, with 7 bases lining up with TRBD1. CDR3 length equals 12 residues. Germline V gives CDR1 DFQATT, CDR2 SNEGSKA (reference sequence). Losses at the gene ends were 4 bases for V and 3 bases for J; bases not matched to a gene: 2. The chain's CDR3 is CSATGGDYGYTF. The CDR3 coding sequence is TGCAGTGCTACAGGGGGGGACTATGGCTACACCTTC.